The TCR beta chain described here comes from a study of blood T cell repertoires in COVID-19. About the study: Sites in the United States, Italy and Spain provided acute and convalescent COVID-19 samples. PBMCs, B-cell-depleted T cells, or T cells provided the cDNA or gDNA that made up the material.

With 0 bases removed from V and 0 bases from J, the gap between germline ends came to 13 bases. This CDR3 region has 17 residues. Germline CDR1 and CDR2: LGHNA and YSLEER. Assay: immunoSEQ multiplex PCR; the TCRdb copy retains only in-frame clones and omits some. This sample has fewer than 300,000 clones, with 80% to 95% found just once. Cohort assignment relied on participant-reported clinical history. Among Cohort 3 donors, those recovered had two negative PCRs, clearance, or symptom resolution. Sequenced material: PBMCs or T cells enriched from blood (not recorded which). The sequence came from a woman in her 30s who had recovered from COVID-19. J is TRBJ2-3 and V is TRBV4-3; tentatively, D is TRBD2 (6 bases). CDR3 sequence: CASSQDGGSPSTDTQYF. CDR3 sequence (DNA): TGCGCCAGCAGCCAAGATGGGGGGTCCCCTAGCACAGATACGCAGTATTTT.